The sequence of this T cell receptor (beta chain) was determined in a study of OX40 agonist ivuxolimab in advanced cancers. On the study more broadly: Ivuxolimab, an antibody acting as an agonist of OX40 (CD134), was used to treat patients.

Generated by immunoSEQ multiplex PCR, the TCRdb table keeps only in-frame clones and is missing some. Of under 75,000 clones listed, 87% are singletons. The sequenced sample was CD4+ or CD8+ T cells sorted from blood, obtained in a trial of the OX40 agonist ivuxolimab. The receptor was isolated from an adult with an advanced solid tumor such as melanoma, head and neck, liver or kidney cancer.

In DNA, the CDR3 is TGTGCCAGCAGGGCAGGGGGTGATACGCAGTATTTT. The encoded protein is CASRAGGDTQYF. The rearrangement uses TRBV2 and TRBJ2-3; 7 nucleotides match TRBD1. The CDR3 covers 12 residues. V lost 6 bases to trimming and J lost 6 bases; unmatched junction nucleotides: 3. Looked up from germline, CDR1 is SNHLY and CDR2 is FYNNEI.